This T cell receptor beta chain was sequenced during a study of blood T cell repertoires in COVID-19 (dated by TCRdb to between 2020 and 2021). Study-level background: Collaborator samples came from the United States, Italy and Spain and covered acute and convalescent phases of COVID-19. The samples were drawn from two sources: the first 160 participants of the ongoing ImmuneRACE study, and 950 to 1,500 subjects contributed by 6 global collaborators. Where available, HLA class I and class II types were obtained from metadata supplied by the sample provider rather than from assay-based typing. Deeply sampled blood TCRbeta repertoires from subjects exposed to, actively infected with, or recovered from COVID-19 were included in the dataset. The repertoires were released in a freely available public database intended as a resource for research on the immune response to SARS-CoV-2. The prospective study material was composed of cDNA or gDNA derived from T cells, B-cell-depleted T cells, or PBMCs. The sample metadata nearly always contained a de-identified subject ID, COVID-19 status, age in years and sex. General study outcomes and caveats: Clinical and demographic metadata were provided uncurated, with the amount varying by source and participant.

TCRbeta CDR3 regions were amplified from genomic DNA using the immunoSEQ Assay, a bias-controlled multiplex PCR. The authors' analysis ran thus. Nucleated cell counts per sample were estimated from amplification of reference gene primers within the assay. To quantify the absolute abundance of each unique TCRbeta CDR3 rearrangement, sequence reads were collapsed and filtered. For each sample, productive Simpson clonality was calculated by taking the square root of Simpson's diversity index across productive rearrangements. TCRdb took over this immuneACCESS table, retaining in-frame rearrangements with V and J assigned. Such tables are incomplete; in checked studies, under half of the missing clones stem from an unresolved V gene, and the remainder is unexplained. The DNA was the basis for D and trimming; V, J and clone size are from that table. Within this sample are around 67,000 clones, with 87% of them counted one time only. The ten largest clones take up 5.2% of the sample.

The table lists this clone with a count of one. The antigen it binds to is not known. Per-base quality was not reported, and no clone a single base away is much larger than it. The junction carries 20 bases between V and J, which are trimmed by 3 bases and 6 bases respectively. The germline V gene supplies CDR1 MDHEN and CDR2 SYDVKM. The cysteine opens and the phenylalanine closes a CDR3 of 16 amino acids. The read is trimmed to its CDR3 DNA, 48 bases read in frame from base 1. The collaborating institutions used their own protocols to collect whole blood in K2EDTA tubes. For TCRbeta analysis, collaborators shipped samples as frozen whole blood, isolated PBMCs, or DNA extracted from either of those sample types.

The sequence joins TRBV28 to TRBJ1-2, with TRBD1 as a weak D call on 6 bases. The sample taken for sequencing was peripheral blood. This receptor was obtained from a man aged 50-59 years with active COVID-19. CDR3 region: CASSFGSVGGPHGYTF. The DNA reads as follows: TGTGCCAGCAGTTTCGGGTCAGTGGGGGGGCCCCATGGCTACACCTTC.